A selection of T cell receptor beta chains follows, all from one sample in a study of CD8 T cells in ankylosing spondylitis. MiXCR was run by TCRdb on the 5' RACE reads, yielding one entry per CDR3 protein. The table includes about 750,000 distinct CDR3 sequences, around 17% detected once. Sequencing was performed on blood, either unsorted or a sorted T cell fraction (not recorded which). The source is a male donor with ankylosing spondylitis. Both conserved end residues are part of each CDR3. A D gene is named only where the DNA matches it firmly. Expanded clones are given a class, and other clones once, few, many or no size at all.

d_gene: NA; j_gene: TRBJ2-1; abundance: NA; len: 14; v_gene: TRBV3-1; CDR3nt: TGTGCCAGCCGGTGGGACCTAGGAAGCAATGAGCAGTTCTTC; CDR3aa: CASRWDLGSNEQFF
d_gene: NA; j_gene: TRBJ1-1; abundance: NA; len: 17; v_gene: TRBV7-9; CDR3nt: TGTGCCAGCAGCCCAAACGGGGACGCACCTACTGGGACTGAAGCTTTCTTT; CDR3aa: CASSPNGDAPTGTEAFF
d_gene: NA; j_gene: TRBJ1-1; abundance: NA; len: 14; v_gene: TRBV28; CDR3nt: TGTGCCAGCAGTTTACCGGCAGGGGACACTGAAGCTTTCTTT; CDR3aa: CASSLPAGDTEAFF
d_gene: NA; j_gene: TRBJ2-5; abundance: NA; len: 12; v_gene: TRBV20-1; CDR3nt: TGCAGTGCTAGGAAGGGTTTTGAGACCCAGTACTTC; CDR3aa: CSARKGFETQYF
d_gene: TRBD1; j_gene: TRBJ1-3; abundance: few; len: 14; v_gene: TRBV2; CDR3nt: TGTGCCAGCAGGGGACAGTCCTCTGGAAACACCATATATTTT; CDR3aa: CASRGQSSGNTIYF
d_gene: TRBD1; j_gene: TRBJ1-1; abundance: NA; len: 16; v_gene: TRBV7-9; CDR3nt: TGTGCCAGCACCCCGGGACAGGGGGCGGGGGACACTGAAGCTTTCTTT; CDR3aa: CASTPGQGAGDTEAFF
d_gene: NA; j_gene: TRBJ2-1; abundance: few; len: 13; v_gene: TRBV29-1; CDR3nt: TGCAGCGTTGACAGGACAAAGTACAATGAGCAGTTCTTC; CDR3aa: CSVDRTKYNEQFF
d_gene: TRBD2; j_gene: TRBJ2-1; abundance: NA; len: 19; v_gene: TRBV6-5; CDR3nt: TGTGCCAGCAGTCTACTCGGAGGACGGACTAGCGGGGGGGCAAGTGAGCAGTTCTTC; CDR3aa: CASSLLGGRTSGGASEQFF
d_gene: NA; j_gene: TRBJ1-2; abundance: many; len: 16; v_gene: TRBV10-1; CDR3nt: TGCGCCAGCAGTGAGTACATAGGAACCCCAGTCTATGGCTACACCTTC; CDR3aa: CASSEYIGTPVYGYTF
d_gene: NA; j_gene: TRBJ2-7; abundance: many; len: 14; v_gene: TRBV4-3; CDR3nt: TGCGCCAGCAGCCAAGAACCGAACTCCTACGAGCAGTACTTC; CDR3aa: CASSQEPNSYEQYF
d_gene: NA; j_gene: TRBJ2-3; abundance: NA; len: 15; v_gene: TRBV5-5; CDR3nt: TGTGCCAGCAGCGGAACAGGGTCCCGCACAGATACGCAGTATTTT; CDR3aa: CASSGTGSRTDTQYF
d_gene: NA; j_gene: TRBJ2-2; abundance: NA; len: 15; v_gene: TRBV7-3; CDR3nt: TGTGCCAGCAGCTTTAAAGGACAGAACACCGGGGAGCTGTTTTTT; CDR3aa: CASSFKGQNTGELFF
d_gene: NA; j_gene: TRBJ2-3; abundance: many; len: 13; v_gene: TRBV3-1; CDR3nt: TGTGCCAGCAGCCAAGGCCTGGCAGATACGCAGTATTTT; CDR3aa: CASSQGLADTQYF
d_gene: TRBD2; j_gene: TRBJ2-2; abundance: NA; len: 15; v_gene: TRBV6-4; CDR3nt: TGTGCCAGCAGCATCGGACCGGGGGGAGTCGGGGAGCTGTTTTTT; CDR3aa: CASSIGPGGVGELFF
d_gene: NA; j_gene: TRBJ2-2; abundance: NA; len: 18; v_gene: TRBV4-3; CDR3nt: TGCGCCAGCAGCCAAGACCGGCTGGCAGGGGTAATTGCCGGGGAGCTGTTTTTT; CDR3aa: CASSQDRLAGVIAGELFF
d_gene: NA; j_gene: TRBJ2-1; abundance: NA; len: 13; v_gene: TRBV2; CDR3nt: TGTGCCAGCGCACTCGGGAGCGAGAATGAGCAGTTCTTC; CDR3aa: CASALGSENEQFF
d_gene: TRBD2; j_gene: TRBJ2-5; abundance: NA; len: 15; v_gene: TRBV20-1; CDR3nt: TGCAGTGCGGGAGGGAGTGGGGCCCTGGGGGAGACCCAGTACTTC; CDR3aa: CSAGGSGALGETQYF
d_gene: NA; j_gene: TRBJ1-4; abundance: NA; len: 15; v_gene: TRBV7-9; CDR3nt: TGTGCCAGCAGCTTAGCAGGCAGGGCGGGTGAAAAACTGTTTTTT; CDR3aa: CASSLAGRAGEKLFF
d_gene: TRBD1; j_gene: TRBJ2-7; abundance: few; len: 14; v_gene: TRBV27; CDR3nt: TGTGCCAGCAGTAAACCGGGACAGGGGTACGAGCAGTACTTC; CDR3aa: CASSKPGQGYEQYF
d_gene: NA; j_gene: TRBJ1-2; abundance: few; len: 14; v_gene: TRBV6-2/TRBV6-3; CDR3nt: TGTGCCAGCAGTCGACAGACCGCTCCCTATGGCTACACCTTC; CDR3aa: CASSRQTAPYGYTF
d_gene: NA; j_gene: TRBJ2-2; abundance: NA; len: 13; v_gene: TRBV9; CDR3nt: TGTGCCAGCAACCCCTTGAACACCGGGGAGCTGTTTTTT; CDR3aa: CASNPLNTGELFF
d_gene: NA; j_gene: TRBJ2-2; abundance: few; len: 9; v_gene: TRBV15; CDR3nt: TGTGCCACCCCCGGGGAGCTGTTTTTT; CDR3aa: CATPGELFF
d_gene: NA; j_gene: TRBJ2-3; abundance: NA; len: 15; v_gene: TRBV10-3; CDR3nt: TGTGCCATCAGTGAGGCAGGGCGAGGCTCAGATACGCAGTATTTT; CDR3aa: CAISEAGRGSDTQYF
d_gene: TRBD1; j_gene: TRBJ1-6; abundance: few; len: 16; v_gene: TRBV20-1; CDR3nt: TGCAGTGCTTATGGACAGGGGAGCTCCTATAATTCACCCCTCCACTTT; CDR3aa: CSAYGQGSSYNSPLHF
d_gene: NA; j_gene: TRBJ2-1; abundance: few; len: 14; v_gene: TRBV28; CDR3nt: TGTGCCAGCGGTGACAGGGGAGGGAAGAATGAGCAGTTCTTC; CDR3aa: CASGDRGGKNEQFF
d_gene: NA; j_gene: TRBJ2-1; abundance: many; len: 13; v_gene: TRBV7-8; CDR3nt: TGTGCCAGCAGCTTAGACCCCTACAATGAGCAGTTCTTC; CDR3aa: CASSLDPYNEQFF
d_gene: TRBD2; j_gene: TRBJ2-7; abundance: few; len: 14; v_gene: TRBV5-4; CDR3nt: TGTGCCAGCAGCGCGGGACTAGATAAGAACGAGCAGTACTTC; CDR3aa: CASSAGLDKNEQYF